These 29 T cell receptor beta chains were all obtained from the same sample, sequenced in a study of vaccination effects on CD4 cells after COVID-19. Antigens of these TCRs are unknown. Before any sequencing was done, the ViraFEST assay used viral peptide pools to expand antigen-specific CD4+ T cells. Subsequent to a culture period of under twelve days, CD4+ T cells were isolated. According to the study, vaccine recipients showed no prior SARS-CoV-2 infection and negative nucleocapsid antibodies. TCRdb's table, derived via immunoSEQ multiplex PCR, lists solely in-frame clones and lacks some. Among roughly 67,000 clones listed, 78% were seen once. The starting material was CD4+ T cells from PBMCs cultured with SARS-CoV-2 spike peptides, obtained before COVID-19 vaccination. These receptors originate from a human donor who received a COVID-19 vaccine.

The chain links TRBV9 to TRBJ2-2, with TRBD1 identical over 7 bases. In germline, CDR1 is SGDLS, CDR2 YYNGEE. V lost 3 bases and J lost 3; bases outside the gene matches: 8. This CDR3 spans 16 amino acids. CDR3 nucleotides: TGTGCCAGCAGCGGGGCCGGGACAGTTGACACCGGGGAGCTGTTTTTT. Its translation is CASSGAGTVDTGELFF.

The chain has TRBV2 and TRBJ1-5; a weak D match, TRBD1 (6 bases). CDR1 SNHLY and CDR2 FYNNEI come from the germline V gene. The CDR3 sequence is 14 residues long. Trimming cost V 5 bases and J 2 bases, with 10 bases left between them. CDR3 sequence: CASSKGEGNQPQHF. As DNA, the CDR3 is TGTGCCAGCAGTAAGGGGGAGGGCAATCAGCCCCAGCATTTT.

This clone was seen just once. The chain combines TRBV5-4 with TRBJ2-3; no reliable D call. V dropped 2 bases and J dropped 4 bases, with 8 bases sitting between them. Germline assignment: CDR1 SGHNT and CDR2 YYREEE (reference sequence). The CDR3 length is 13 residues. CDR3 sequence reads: CASSFPQADTQYF. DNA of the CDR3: TGTGCCAGCAGCTTTCCGCAGGCAGATACGCAGTATTTT.

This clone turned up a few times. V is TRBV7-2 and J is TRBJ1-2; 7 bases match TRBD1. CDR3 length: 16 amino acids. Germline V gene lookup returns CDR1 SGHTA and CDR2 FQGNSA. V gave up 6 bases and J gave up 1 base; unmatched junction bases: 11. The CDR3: CASSRAGTEINYGYTF. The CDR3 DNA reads TGTGCCAGCAGTCGTGCCGGGACAGAGATTAACTATGGCTACACCTTC.

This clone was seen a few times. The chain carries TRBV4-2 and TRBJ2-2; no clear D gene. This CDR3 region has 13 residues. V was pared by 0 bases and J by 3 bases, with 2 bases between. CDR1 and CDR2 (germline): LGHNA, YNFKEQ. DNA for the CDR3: TGTGCCAGCAGCCAAGAATACACCGGGGAGCTGTTTTTT. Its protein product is CASSQEYTGELFF.

The CDR3 reads CASRAPLNTQSQETQYF. The DNA for the CDR3 is TGCGCCAGCAGGGCCCCGCTTAACACTCAATCTCAAGAGACCCAGTACTTC. The chain carries TRBV5-1 and TRBJ2-5; no reliable D call. Trimming took 5 bases from V and 2 from J, leaving 22 bases between them. Per the germline V gene, CDR1 is SGHRS and CDR2 is YFSETQ. The CDR3 loop spans 17 amino acids.

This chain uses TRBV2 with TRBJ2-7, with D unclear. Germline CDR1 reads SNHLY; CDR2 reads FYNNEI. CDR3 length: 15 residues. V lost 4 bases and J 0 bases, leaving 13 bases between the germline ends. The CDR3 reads CASSAGQVSSYEQYV. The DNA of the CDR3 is TGTGCCAGCAGTGCCGGCCAGGTGAGCTCCTACGAGCAGTACGTC.

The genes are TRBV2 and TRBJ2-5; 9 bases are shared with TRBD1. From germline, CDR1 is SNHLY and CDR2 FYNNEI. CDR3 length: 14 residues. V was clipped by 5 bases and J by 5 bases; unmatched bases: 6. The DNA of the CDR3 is TGTGCCAGCAGTATCTACAGGGGGCAGGAGACCCAGTACTTC. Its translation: CASSIYRGQETQYF. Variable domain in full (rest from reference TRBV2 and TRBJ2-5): EPEVTQTPSHQVTQMGQEVILRCVPISNHLYFYWYRQILGQKVEFLVSFYNNEISEKSEIFDDQFSVERPDGSNFTLKIRSTKLEDSAMYFCASSIYRGQETQYFGPGTRLLVL.

The CDR3 nucleotides read TGTGCCAGTAGTTTAAGCTCTGGAAACACCATATATTTT. Translating gives CASSLSSGNTIYF. The rearrangement uses TRBV19 and TRBJ1-3; D unresolved. V lost 5 bases and J 0 bases, leaving 5 bases between the germline ends. CDR1 LNHDA and CDR2 SQIVND come from the germline V gene (reference sequence). The CDR3 spans 13 residues.

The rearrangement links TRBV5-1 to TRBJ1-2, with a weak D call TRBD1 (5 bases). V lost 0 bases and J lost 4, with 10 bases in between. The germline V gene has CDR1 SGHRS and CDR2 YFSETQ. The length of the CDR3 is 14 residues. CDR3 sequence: CASSLASQGYGYTF. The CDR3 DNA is TGCGCCAGCAGCTTGGCCTCGCAGGGCTATGGCTACACCTTC.

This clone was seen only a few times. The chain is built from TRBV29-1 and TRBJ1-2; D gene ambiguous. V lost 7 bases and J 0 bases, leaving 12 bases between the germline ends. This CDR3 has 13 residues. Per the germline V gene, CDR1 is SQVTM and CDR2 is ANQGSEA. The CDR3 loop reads CSAERVTNYGYTF. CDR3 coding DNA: TGCAGCGCCGAGAGAGTTACTAACTATGGCTACACCTTC.

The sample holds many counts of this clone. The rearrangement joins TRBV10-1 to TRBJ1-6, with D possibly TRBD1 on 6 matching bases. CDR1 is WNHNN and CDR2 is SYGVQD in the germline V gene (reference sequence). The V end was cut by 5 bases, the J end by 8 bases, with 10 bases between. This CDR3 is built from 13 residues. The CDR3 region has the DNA TGCGCCAGCAGTCGACAGGCGGATTCACCCCTCCACTTT. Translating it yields CASSRQADSPLHF.

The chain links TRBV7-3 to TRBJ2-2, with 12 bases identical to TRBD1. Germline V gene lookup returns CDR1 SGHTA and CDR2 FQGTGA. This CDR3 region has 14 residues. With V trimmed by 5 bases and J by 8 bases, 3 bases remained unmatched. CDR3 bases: TGTGCCAGCAGCGGGACAGGGGGCGTTGGGGAGCTGTTTTTT. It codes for CASSGTGGVGELFF.

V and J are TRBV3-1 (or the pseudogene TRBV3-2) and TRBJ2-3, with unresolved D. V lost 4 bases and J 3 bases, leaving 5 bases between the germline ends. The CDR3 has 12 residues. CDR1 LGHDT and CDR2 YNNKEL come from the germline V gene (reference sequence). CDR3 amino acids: CASSRVTDTQYF. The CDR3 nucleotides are TGTGCCAGCAGCCGGGTGACAGATACGCAGTATTTT.

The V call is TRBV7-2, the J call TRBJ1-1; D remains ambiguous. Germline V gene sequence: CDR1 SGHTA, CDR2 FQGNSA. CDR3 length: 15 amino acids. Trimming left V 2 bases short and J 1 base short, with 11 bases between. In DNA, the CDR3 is TGTGCCAGCAGCTTAAGTCGCGCGGCGAACACTGAAGCTTTCTTT. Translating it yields CASSLSRAANTEAFF.

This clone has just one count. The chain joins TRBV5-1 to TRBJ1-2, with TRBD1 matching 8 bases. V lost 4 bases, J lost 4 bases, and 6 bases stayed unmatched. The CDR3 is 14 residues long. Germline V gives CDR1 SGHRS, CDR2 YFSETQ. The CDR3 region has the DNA TGCGCCAGCAGCCTCCAGGGGGCCAGCTATGGCTACACCTTC. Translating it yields CASSLQGASYGYTF.

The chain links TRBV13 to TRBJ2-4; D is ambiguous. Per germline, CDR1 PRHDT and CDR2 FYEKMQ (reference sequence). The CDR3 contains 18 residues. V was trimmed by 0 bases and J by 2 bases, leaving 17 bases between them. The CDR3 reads CASSLGGRSVVSKNIQYF. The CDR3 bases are TGTGCCAGCAGCTTAGGCGGCAGGTCGGTGGTGTCCAAAAACATTCAGTACTTC.

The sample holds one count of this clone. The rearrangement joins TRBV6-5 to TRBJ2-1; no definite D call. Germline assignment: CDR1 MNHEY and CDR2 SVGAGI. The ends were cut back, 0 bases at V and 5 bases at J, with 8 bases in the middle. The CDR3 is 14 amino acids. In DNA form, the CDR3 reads TGTGCCAGCAGTTACTCGTCAGCCAACAATGAGCAGTTCTTC. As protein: CASSYSSANNEQFF.

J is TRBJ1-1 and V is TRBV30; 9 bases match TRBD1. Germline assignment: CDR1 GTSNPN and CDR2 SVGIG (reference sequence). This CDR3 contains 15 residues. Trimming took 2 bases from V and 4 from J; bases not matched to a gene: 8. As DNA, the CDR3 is TGTGCCTGGAGTCTGCGGACAGGGGCGGGCACTGAAGCTTTCTTT. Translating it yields CAWSLRTGAGTEAFF.

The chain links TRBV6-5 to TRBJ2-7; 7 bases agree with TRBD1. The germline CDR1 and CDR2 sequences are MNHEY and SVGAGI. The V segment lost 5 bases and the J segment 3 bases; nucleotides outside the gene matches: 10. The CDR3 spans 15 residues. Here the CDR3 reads CASSRTGTAFYEQYV. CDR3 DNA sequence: TGTGCCAGCAGTAGAACCGGGACAGCTTTCTACGAGCAGTACGTC.

The CDR3 DNA reads TGTGCCAGCAGCTTCCTGGGATCGGGGGCAGACAATGAGCAGTTCTTC. The encoded protein is CASSFLGSGADNEQFF. This chain connects TRBV7-8 to TRBJ2-1; the D gene could be TRBD1 or TRBD2 (6 bases each). The V and J ends lost 3 bases and 5 bases respectively, with 17 bases between them. Germline CDR1 SGHVS, CDR2 FQNEAQ. The CDR3 consists of 16 residues. The complete variable domain, with remaining parts taken from reference TRBV7-8 and TRBJ2-1, reads GAGVSQSPRYKVAKRGQDVALRCDPISGHVSLFWYQQALGQGPEFLTYFQNEAQLDKSGLPSDRFFAERPEGSVSTLKIQRTQQEDSAVYLCASSFLGSGADNEQFFGPGTRLTVL.

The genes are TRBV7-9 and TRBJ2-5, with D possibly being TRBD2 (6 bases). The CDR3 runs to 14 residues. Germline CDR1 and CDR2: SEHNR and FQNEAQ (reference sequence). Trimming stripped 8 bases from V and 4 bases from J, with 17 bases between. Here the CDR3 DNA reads TGTGCCAGCGGGCGGGGACCTACTCGAGAGACCCAGTACTTC. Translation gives CASGRGPTRETQYF.

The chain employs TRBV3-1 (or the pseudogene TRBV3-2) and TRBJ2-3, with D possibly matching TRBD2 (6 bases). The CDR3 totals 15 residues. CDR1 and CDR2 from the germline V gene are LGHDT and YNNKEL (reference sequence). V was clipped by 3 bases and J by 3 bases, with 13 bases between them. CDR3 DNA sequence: TGTGCCAGCAGCCAGGGACCCGGAGGGACAGATACGCAGTATTTT. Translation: CASSQGPGGTDTQYF.

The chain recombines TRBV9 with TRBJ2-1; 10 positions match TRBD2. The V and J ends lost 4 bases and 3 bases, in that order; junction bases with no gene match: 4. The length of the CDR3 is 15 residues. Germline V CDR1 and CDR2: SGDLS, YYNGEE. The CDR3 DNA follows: TGTGCCAGCAGCTCGAGCGGGGGGGACTACAATGAGCAGTTCTTC. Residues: CASSSSGGDYNEQFF. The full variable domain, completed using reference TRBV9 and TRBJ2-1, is DSGVTQTPKHLITATGQRVTLRCSPRSGDLSVYWYQQSLDQGLQFLIQYYNGEERAKGNILERFSAQQFPDLHSELNLSSLELGDSALYFCASSSSGGDYNEQFFGPGTRLTVL.

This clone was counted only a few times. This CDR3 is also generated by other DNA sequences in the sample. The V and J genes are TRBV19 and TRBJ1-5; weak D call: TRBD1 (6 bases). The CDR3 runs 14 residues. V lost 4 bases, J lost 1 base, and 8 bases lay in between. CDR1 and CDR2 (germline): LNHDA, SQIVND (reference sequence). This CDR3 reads CASSRQVSNQPQHF. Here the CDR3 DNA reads TGTGCCAGTAGTAGACAGGTCAGCAATCAGCCCCAGCATTTT.

CDR3 loop: CASSLGRWGLGQYV. The CDR3 nucleotides read TGTGCCAGCAGTTTGGGGCGGTGGGGGCTTGGGCAGTACGTC. The chain carries TRBV28 and TRBJ2-7; TRBD1 might be the D (6 bases). The CDR3 has 14 residues. The germline CDR1 and CDR2 sequences are MDHEN and SYDVKM. V shed 3 bases and J shed 9 bases, with 18 bases lying between them.

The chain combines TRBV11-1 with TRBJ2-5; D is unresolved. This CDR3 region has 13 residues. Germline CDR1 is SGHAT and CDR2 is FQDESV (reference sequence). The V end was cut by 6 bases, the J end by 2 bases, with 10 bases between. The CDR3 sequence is CASRQGLQETQYF. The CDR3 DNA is TGTGCCAGCAGGCAAGGGTTGCAAGAGACCCAGTACTTC. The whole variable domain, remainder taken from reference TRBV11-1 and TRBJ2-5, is EAEVAQSPRYKITEKSQAVAFWCDPISGHATLYWYRQILGQGPELLVQFQDESVVDDSQLPKDRFSAERLKGVDSTLKIQPAELGDSAMYLCASRQGLQETQYFGPGTRLLVL.

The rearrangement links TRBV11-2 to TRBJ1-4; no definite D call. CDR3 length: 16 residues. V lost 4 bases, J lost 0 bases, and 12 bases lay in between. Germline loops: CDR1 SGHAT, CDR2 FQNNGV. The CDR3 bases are TGTGCCAGCAGCTCCCGCCAACCTTCAACTAATGAAAAACTGTTTTTT. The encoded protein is CASSSRQPSTNEKLFF.

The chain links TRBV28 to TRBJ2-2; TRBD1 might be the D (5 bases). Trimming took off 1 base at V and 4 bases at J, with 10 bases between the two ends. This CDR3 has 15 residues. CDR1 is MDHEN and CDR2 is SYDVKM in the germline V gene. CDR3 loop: CASSLLRGSTGELFF. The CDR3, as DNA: TGTGCCAGCAGTTTATTAAGGGGAAGCACCGGGGAGCTGTTTTTT.